What follows are 8 T cell receptor beta chains derived from one specimen sequenced in a study of CD8 T cells in Susac syndrome. With random hexamers, about 0.45 to 1 ug RNA was reverse transcribed. MiXCR was run by TCRdb on the immunoSEQ multiplex PCR reads, yielding one entry per CDR3 protein. Here the sample spans approximately 190,000 distinct CDR3 sequences, around 95% being singletons. The specimen sequenced was CD4+ T cells from PBMCs. Receptor source: a human donor with Susac syndrome.

J is TRBJ2-7 and V is TRBV18, with a possible D match to TRBD2 (5 bases). This CDR3 region has 14 residues. Germline lookup yields CDR1 KGHSH and CDR2 LQKENI. V gave up 1 base and J gave up 2 bases, with 9 bases separating them. The CDR3 DNA reads TGTGCCAGCTCACCACTTGAGGGCACCTACGAGCAGTACTTC. Translating gives CASSPLEGTYEQYF.

V usage is TRBV7-3 and J usage is TRBJ2-3; TRBD1 matches 12 bases. The CDR3 length is 17 residues. The ends lost 5 bases at V and 0 bases at J; junction bases unmatched: 6. Germline V lookup: CDR1 SGHTA, CDR2 FQGTGA. The CDR3 loop is CASSATGTGGSTDTQYF. For the CDR3, the DNA is TGTGCCAGCAGCGCTACCGGGACAGGGGGCAGCACAGATACGCAGTATTTT.

The genes are TRBV6-5 and TRBJ2-3; 8 bases are a match to TRBD2. Germline CDR1 and CDR2: MNHEY and SVGAGI. The V segment lost 7 bases and the J segment 4 bases; nucleotides outside the gene matches: 7. CDR3 length: 14 amino acids. The CDR3 region is CASTIGGAADTQYF. CDR3 DNA sequence: TGTGCCAGCACCATCGGGGGGGCCGCAGATACGCAGTATTTT.

V and J are TRBV2 and TRBJ1-2; D is unresolved. The CDR3 runs 13 residues. The germline V gene has CDR1 SNHLY and CDR2 FYNNEI. Trimming removed 7 bases at V and 1 base at J, with 10 bases between. CDR3 protein: CASIRTLNYGYTF. The CDR3 nucleotides are TGTGCCAGCATCCGAACACTTAACTATGGCTACACCTTC.

The genes are TRBV12-3 or TRBV12-4 and TRBJ1-2; 7 bases are shared with TRBD1. After removal of 6 bases from V and 7 bases from J, the junction contained 8 bases not matched to a gene. The length of the CDR3 is 13 residues. The CDR3 spells CASSSGQPLGYTF. The CDR3 DNA sequence: TGTGCCAGCAGCTCGGGACAGCCCCTTGGCTACACCTTC.

Only one count was recorded for this clonotype. The chain has TRBV15 and TRBJ2-3; D is possibly TRBD1 (6 bases). The ends were cut back, 3 bases at V and 2 bases at J, with 21 bases in the middle. This CDR3 has 18 residues. Germline V gene lookup returns CDR1 LNHNV and CDR2 YYDKDF (reference sequence). CDR3 residues: CATSSTGTKSLYTDTQYF. The CDR3 nucleotides are TGTGCCACCAGCAGCACCGGGACAAAAAGCCTGTACACAGATACGCAGTATTTT.

This rearrangement joins TRBV7-3 to TRBJ2-7; no firm D call. Trimming removed 4 bases from V and 10 bases from J, with 17 bases in between. From germline, CDR1 is SGHTA and CDR2 FQGTGA. The CDR3 consists of 13 residues. The CDR3 DNA reads TGTGCCAGCAGCTCCAGCACGACCGAACAACAGTACTTC. Translating gives CASSSSTTEQQYF.

The chain joins TRBV18 to TRBJ1-2; D not certain. Trimming left V 4 bases short and J 1 base short, with 7 bases between. This CDR3 contains 13 residues. Germline CDR1 KGHSH, CDR2 LQKENI. CDR3 loop: CASSRGDNYGYTF. The DNA for the CDR3 is TGTGCCAGCTCACGAGGAGATAACTATGGCTACACCTTC.